The 9 T cell receptor beta chains below all came from one sample that was sequenced in a study of beta chain features in type 1 diabetes. Isolated RNA was reverse transcribed in full, so expressed TCRB transcripts were sequenced. Libraries were prepared by immunoSEQ multiplex PCR; TCRdb keeps only in-frame clonotypes and omits some of them. The sample records fewer than 150,000 clones, less than 8.5% being singletons. What was sequenced was central memory CD4+ T cells from blood. These receptors originate from a young woman in good health.

The chain combines TRBV5-1 with TRBJ2-5; 9 bases are a match to TRBD1. Germline values: CDR1 SGHRS, CDR2 YFSETQ. The CDR3 is 15 amino acids. V shed 3 bases and J 1 base; nucleotides not matched to a gene: 4. The chain's CDR3 is CASSWGQGRQETQYF. CDR3 sequence (DNA): TGCGCCAGCAGCTGGGGACAGGGCCGCCAAGAGACCCAGTACTTC.

This clone was seen a handful of times. The V and J genes are TRBV2 and TRBJ1-5; possible D gene TRBD1, 6 bases. The CDR3 loop spans 16 amino acids. The germline gives CDR1 SNHLY, CDR2 FYNNEI. V was cut by 6 bases and J by 5 bases, with 20 bases left in between. The CDR3 spells CASSATGLMYDQPQHF. The CDR3 bases are TGTGCCAGCAGCGCTACAGGGTTAATGTACGATCAGCCCCAGCATTTT.

This sequence joins TRBV18 and TRBJ2-2; 8 nucleotides match TRBD2. Trimming at V came to 4 bases and at J to 1 base, leaving 2 bases not matched to a gene. Germline V gene lookup returns CDR1 KGHSH and CDR2 LQKENI. This CDR3 has 15 residues. Here the CDR3 DNA reads TGTGCCAGCTCACGCCGGGAGGGGAACACCGGGGAGCTGTTTTTT. It specifies CASSRREGNTGELFF.

The chain carries TRBV7-9 and TRBJ2-2, with TRBD2 matching over 8 bases. CDR1 and CDR2 (germline): SEHNR, FQNEAQ (reference sequence). The CDR3 length is 17 residues. V was clipped by 3 bases and J by 5 bases; unmatched bases: 11. As DNA, the CDR3 is TGTGCCAGCAGCTTCCCGAACGGGAGGGCCGAAACCGGGGAGCTGTTTTTT. This sequence encodes CASSFPNGRAETGELFF.

This clone was counted ten times or more. The chain uses TRBV7-3 and TRBJ2-7; 8 bases line up with TRBD1. The germline CDR1 and CDR2 sequences are SGHTA and FQGTGA. V dropped 0 bases and J dropped 5; count of bases not matched to a gene: 6. The CDR3 spans 15 residues. The CDR3: CASSLTGQGADEQYF. In nucleotides, the CDR3 is TGTGCCAGCAGCTTAACTGGGCAGGGGGCGGACGAGCAGTACTTC.

This clone was seen more than once but under ten times. V is TRBV19 and J is TRBJ1-2, with 9 bases identical to TRBD1. Germline V gene lookup returns CDR1 LNHDA and CDR2 SQIVND (reference sequence). This CDR3 contains 15 residues. V lost 5 bases, J lost 2 bases, and 6 bases stayed unmatched. Written as DNA, the CDR3 is TGTGCCAGTAGTGGCGGGGGACAGGGCAACTATGGCTACACCTTC. Translating gives CASSGGGQGNYGYTF.

V is TRBV18 and J is TRBJ2-1; TRBD2 matches at 7 bases. From germline, CDR1 is KGHSH and CDR2 LQKENI. The V segment lost 5 bases and the J segment 5 bases; nucleotides outside the gene matches: 12. The CDR3 contains 16 residues. Here the CDR3 reads CASSSPSAGANNEQFF. As DNA, the CDR3 is TGTGCCAGCTCATCCCCAAGTGCGGGAGCAAACAATGAGCAGTTCTTC.

In this sample, this clone turned up many times. This rearrangement joins TRBV5-4 to TRBJ1-2; 8 bases align to TRBD1. The CDR3 spans 13 residues. Germline-derived CDR1 and CDR2 are SGHNT and YYREEE (reference sequence). After removal of 5 bases from V and 6 bases from J, the junction contained 6 bases not matched to a gene. DNA of the CDR3: TGTGCCAGCAGAAACCAGGGGGCGGATGGCTACACCTTC. This codes for CASRNQGADGYTF.

This clone was detected a few times. This chain links TRBV18 with TRBJ1-1; the match to TRBD1 covers 9 bases. CDR1 and CDR2 (germline): KGHSH, LQKENI. This CDR3 has 16 residues. J gave up 0 bases and V 2 bases, and 4 bases lay outside the gene matches. The CDR3 DNA is TGTGCCAGCTCACCAAATCGACAGGGGGTGAACACTGAAGCTTTCTTT. It is translated as CASSPNRQGVNTEAFF.